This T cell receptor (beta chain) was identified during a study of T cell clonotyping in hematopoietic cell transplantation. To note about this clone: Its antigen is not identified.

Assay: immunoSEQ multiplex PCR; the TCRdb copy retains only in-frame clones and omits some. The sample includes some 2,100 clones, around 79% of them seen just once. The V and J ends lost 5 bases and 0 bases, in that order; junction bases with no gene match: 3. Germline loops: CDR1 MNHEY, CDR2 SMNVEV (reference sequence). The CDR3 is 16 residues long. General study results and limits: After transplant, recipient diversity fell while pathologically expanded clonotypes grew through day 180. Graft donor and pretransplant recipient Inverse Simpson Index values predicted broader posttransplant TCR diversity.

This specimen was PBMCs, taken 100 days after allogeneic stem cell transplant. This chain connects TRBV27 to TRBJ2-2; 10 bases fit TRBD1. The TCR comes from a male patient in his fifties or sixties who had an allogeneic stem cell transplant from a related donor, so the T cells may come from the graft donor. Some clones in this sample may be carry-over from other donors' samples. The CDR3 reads CASSMGTGANTGELFF. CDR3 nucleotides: TGTGCCAGCAGTATGGGGACAGGGGCGAACACCGGGGAGCTGTTTTTT.